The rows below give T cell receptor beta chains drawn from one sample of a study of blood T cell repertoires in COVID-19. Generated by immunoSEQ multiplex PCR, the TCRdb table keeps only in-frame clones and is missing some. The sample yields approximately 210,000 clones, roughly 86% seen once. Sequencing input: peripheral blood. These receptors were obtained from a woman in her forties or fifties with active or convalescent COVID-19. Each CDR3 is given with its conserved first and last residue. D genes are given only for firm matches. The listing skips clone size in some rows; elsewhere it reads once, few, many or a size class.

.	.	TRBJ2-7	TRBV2	TGTGCCAGCAGTGTCACCGGTGCCTACGAGCAGTACTTC	CASSVTGAYEQYF
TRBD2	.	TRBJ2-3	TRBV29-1	TGCAGCGGAGCCCCGGGGGGGGTCACAGATACGCAGTATTTT	CSGAPGGVTDTQYF
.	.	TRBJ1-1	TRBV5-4	TGTGCCAGCAGCTTGCGGGGGGGGAGCTCTGAAGCTTTCTTT	CASSLRGGSSEAFF
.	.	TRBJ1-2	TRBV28	TGTGCCAGCAGCCGAAGCTCAGGGGACGCTGGCTACACCTTC	CASSRSSGDAGYTF
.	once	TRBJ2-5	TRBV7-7	TGTGCCAGCAGCTTATCAGGGGATGGCAGGGAGACCCAGTACTTC	CASSLSGDGRETQYF
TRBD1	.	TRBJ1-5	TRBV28	TGTGCCAGCAGTTTGGGGACAGGCCAAACCAATCAGCCCCAGCATTTT	CASSLGTGQTNQPQHF
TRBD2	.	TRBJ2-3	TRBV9	TGTGCCAGCAGCGTAGCTAGCGGTGGGGAAGATACGCAGTATTTT	CASSVASGGEDTQYF
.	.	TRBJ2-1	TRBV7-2	TGTGCCAGCAGCTTAGAGGTTGGACTAAGGAAGATCTCCTACAATGAGCAGTTCTTC	CASSLEVGLRKISYNEQFF
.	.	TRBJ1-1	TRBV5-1	TGCGCCAGCAGCTTGGTTACCAGGGTGGTGGGTACTGAAGCTTTCTTT	CASSLVTRVVGTEAFF
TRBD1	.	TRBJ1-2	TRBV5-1	TGCGCCAGCAGCTTGTCAGGGGGCTATGGCTACACCTTC	CASSLSGGYGYTF
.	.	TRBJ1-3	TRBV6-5	TGTGCCAGCAGTTCCCGCGGTCTCTCTGGAAACACCATATATTTT	CASSSRGLSGNTIYF
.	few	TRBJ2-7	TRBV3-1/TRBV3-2	TGTGCCAGCAGCGAGGCGGGGGAGCAGTACTTC	CASSEAGEQYF
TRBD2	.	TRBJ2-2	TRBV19	TGTGCCAGTAGTATTAGGGAGGGCGCCGGGGAGCTGTTTTTT	CASSIREGAGELFF
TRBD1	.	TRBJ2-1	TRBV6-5	TGTGCCAGCAACAGACAGGGGATGATTGGTGAGCAGTTCTTC	CASNRQGMIGEQFF
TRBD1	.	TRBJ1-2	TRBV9	TGTGCCAGCAGCGTAGCAGCCCGGGCGGGACAGGGTTATGGCTACACCTTC	CASSVAARAGQGYGYTF
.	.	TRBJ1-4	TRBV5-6	TGTGCCAGCAGCTTCGGACTTCGAGAGGAAAAACTGTTTTTT	CASSFGLREEKLFF
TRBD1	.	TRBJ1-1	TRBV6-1	TGTGCCAGCAGCCGCGGACAGGGGACCACTGAAGCTTTCTTT	CASSRGQGTTEAFF
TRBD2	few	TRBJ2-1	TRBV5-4	TGTGCCAGCACCCTTGGACGGGAGGGCCTCAATGAGCAGTTCTTC	CASTLGREGLNEQFF
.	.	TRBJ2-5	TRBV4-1	TGCGCCAGCAGCCAAGATCAGGGTTTCCAAGGCCCGCTGGCGGAGACCCAGTACTTC	CASSQDQGFQGPLAETQYF
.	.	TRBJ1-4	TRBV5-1	TGCGCCAGCAGCTTGGCCTCTAACAGTGGGGAAAAACTGTTTTTT	CASSLASNSGEKLFF
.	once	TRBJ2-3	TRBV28	TGTGCCAGCAGTTTGCGGCTACCCACAGATACGCAGTATTTT	CASSLRLPTDTQYF
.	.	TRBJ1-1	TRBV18	TGTGCCAGCTCACCCGACATGTATCGGAACACTGAAGCTTTCTTT	CASSPDMYRNTEAFF
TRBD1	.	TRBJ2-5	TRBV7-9	TGTGCCAGCAGCGCCCCCGGGACAGGGGAAGAGACCCAGTACTTC	CASSAPGTGEETQYF
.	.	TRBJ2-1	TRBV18	TGTGCCAGCTCACCAGTCCAGGTTATGCATGAGCAGTTCTTC	CASSPVQVMHEQFF
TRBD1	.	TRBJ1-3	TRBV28	TGTGCCAGCAGTCCCGCCGACAGGGGGTACCTTATACTATCTGGAAACACCATATATTTT	CASSPADRGYLILSGNTIYF
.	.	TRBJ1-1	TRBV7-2	TGTGCCAGCAGCTCACAAGGGGGCACTGAAGCTTTCTTT	CASSSQGGTEAFF
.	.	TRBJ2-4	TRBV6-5	TGTGCCAGCAGTTACGACAGCACTGTAGCCAAAAACATTCAGTACTTC	CASSYDSTVAKNIQYF
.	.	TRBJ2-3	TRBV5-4	TGTGCCAGCAGCCCGAGGGCAGCAGGCACAGATACGCAGTATTTT	CASSPRAAGTDTQYF
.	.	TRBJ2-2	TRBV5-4	TGTGCCAGCAGCTTGGGACTATTTAGCCGGCCCGGGGAGCTGTTTTTT	CASSLGLFSRPGELFF
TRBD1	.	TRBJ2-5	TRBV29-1	TGCAGCGTTGGGACAGGGTTGGAGACCCAGTACTTC	CSVGTGLETQYF
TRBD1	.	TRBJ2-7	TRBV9	TGTGCCAGCAGCGTCCAAGGACAGGGGAGCGAGCAGTACTTC	CASSVQGQGSEQYF
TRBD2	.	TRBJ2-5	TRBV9	TGTGCCAGCAGCCCCGGGACTAGCGGGAGGTCGGGTCGCCAGTACTTC	CASSPGTSGRSGRQYF
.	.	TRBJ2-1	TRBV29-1	TGCAGCACCTGGGGCCCCGCGGAGCAGTTCTTC	CSTWGPAEQFF
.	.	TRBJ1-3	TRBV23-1	TGCGCCAGCAGTCAATTTAATCCCCTAGGTCTCTCTGGAAACACCATATATTTT	CASSQFNPLGLSGNTIYF
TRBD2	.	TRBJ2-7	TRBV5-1	TGCGCCAGCAGCGGGGCCTTAGCGGGGGGCGCCTACGAGCAGTACTTC	CASSGALAGGAYEQYF
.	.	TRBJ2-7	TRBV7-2	TGTGCCAGCAGCTGGGGGGGCGTTGTATGGTACTTC	CASSWGGVVWYF
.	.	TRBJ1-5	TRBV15	TGTGCCACCAGCGCAGGGTTGGCCAATCAGCCCCAGCATTTT	CATSAGLANQPQHF
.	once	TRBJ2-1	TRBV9	TGTGCCAGCAGCGTAGATGAACTTCCCTACAATGAGCAGTTCTTC	CASSVDELPYNEQFF
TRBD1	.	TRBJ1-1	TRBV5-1	TGCGCCAGCAGCTTTGAGATCAGGGGGCGGTCGATGAACACTGAAGCTTTCTTT	CASSFEIRGRSMNTEAFF
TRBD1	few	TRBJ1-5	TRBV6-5	TGTGCCAGCAGGGGACAGAAAGATCAGCCCCAGCATTTT	CASRGQKDQPQHF
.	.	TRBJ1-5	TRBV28	TGTGCCAGCAGTTCAACCCCCAAGAGGTCCGGGAATCAGCCCCAGCATTTT	CASSSTPKRSGNQPQHF
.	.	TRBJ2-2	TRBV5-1	TGCGCCAGCAGCTTGGATCCGGGATACACCGGGGAGCTGTTTTTT	CASSLDPGYTGELFF
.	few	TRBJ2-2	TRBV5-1	TGCGCCAGCAGCTTGTATGCCGCTGAGGGCACCGGGGAGCTGTTTTTT	CASSLYAAEGTGELFF
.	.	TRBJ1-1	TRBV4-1	TGCGCCAGCACACAAGGTGGGCTGCGAGATTGGTCCACTGAAGCTTTCTTT	CASTQGGLRDWSTEAFF
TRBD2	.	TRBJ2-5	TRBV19	TGTGCCAGTAACCCGACCTCCACTAGCGGGCAAGAGACCCAGTACTTC	CASNPTSTSGQETQYF
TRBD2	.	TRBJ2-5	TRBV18	TGTGCCAGCTCCCTACTAGCGGGGCCTGAGACCCAGTACTTC	CASSLLAGPETQYF
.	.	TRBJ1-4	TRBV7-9	TGTGCCAGCAGCTTAGGAGTGGGGGGAGAGTATGAAAAACTGTTTTTT	CASSLGVGGEYEKLFF